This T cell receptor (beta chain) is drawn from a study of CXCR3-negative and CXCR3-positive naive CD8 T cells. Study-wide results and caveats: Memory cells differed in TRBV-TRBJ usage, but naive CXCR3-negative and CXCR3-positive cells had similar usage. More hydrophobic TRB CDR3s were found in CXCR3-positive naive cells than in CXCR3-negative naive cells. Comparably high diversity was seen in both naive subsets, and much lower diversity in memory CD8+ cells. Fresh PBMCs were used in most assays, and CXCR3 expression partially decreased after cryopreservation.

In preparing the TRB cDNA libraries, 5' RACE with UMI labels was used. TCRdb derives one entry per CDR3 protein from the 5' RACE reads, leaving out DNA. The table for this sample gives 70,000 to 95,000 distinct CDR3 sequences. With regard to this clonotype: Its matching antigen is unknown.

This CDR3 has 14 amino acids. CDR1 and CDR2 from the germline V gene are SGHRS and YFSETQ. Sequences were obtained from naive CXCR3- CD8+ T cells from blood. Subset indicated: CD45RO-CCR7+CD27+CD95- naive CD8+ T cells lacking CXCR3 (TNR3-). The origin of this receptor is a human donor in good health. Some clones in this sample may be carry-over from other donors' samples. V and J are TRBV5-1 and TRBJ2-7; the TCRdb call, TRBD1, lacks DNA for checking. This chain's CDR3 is CASSLEGTDYEQYF.